What follows are 31 T cell receptor beta chains derived from one specimen sequenced in a study of blood T cells in healthy people across ages. Using a J-beta primer mix together with a sample-barcoded 5' primer, a second PCR was run for roughly 6 to 12 cycles. TCRdb called the 5' RACE reads again in MiXCR, with one record for every CDR3 protein. Among 1.4 million to 1.5 million distinct CDR3 sequences, approximately 42% were seen once, and the ten largest hold 7.9%. Sequencing was done on a sample of blood. The receptors here all came from a woman in her late teens or twenties in good health.

The chain combines TRBV7-2 with TRBJ2-1, with D perhaps TRBD1 (6 bases). Trimming took off 5 bases at V and 6 bases at J, with 14 bases between the two ends. This CDR3 comprises 14 residues. Germline CDR1 and CDR2: SGHTA and FQGNSA. CDR3 in amino acids: CASSDQGTLNEQFF. The CDR3 region has the DNA TGTGCCAGCAGCGATCAGGGGACCCTCAATGAGCAGTTCTTC.

V is TRBV10-1 and J is TRBJ1-1, with a weak D call TRBD1 (6 bases). The V gene lost 4 bases and the J gene lost 6 bases, with 12 bases spanning the gap. CDR1 is WNHNN and CDR2 is SYGVQD in the germline V gene (reference sequence). This CDR3 has 13 residues. CDR3 region: CASSAQGRSEAFF. CDR3 bases: TGCGCCAGCAGTGCCCAGGGGCGATCTGAAGCTTTCTTT.

The chain employs TRBV20-1 and TRBJ1-5; D possibly corresponds to TRBD1 (5 bases). The ends were cut back, 3 bases at V and 1 base at J, with 19 bases in the middle. There are 17 residues in the CDR3. Looked up from germline, CDR1 is DFQATT and CDR2 is SNEGSKA (reference sequence). CDR3 nucleotides: TGCAGTGCTAGCCCGGGACTGCGCACCCCAAGCAATCAGCCCCAGCATTTT. Its translation is CSASPGLRTPSNQPQHF.

As regards this clonotype: Given a much more abundant clone one base away, this may be a read error. The J gene is TRBJ2-5, the V gene TRBV28; D gene unclear. The CDR3 length is 12 residues. Germline loops: CDR1 MDHEN, CDR2 SYDVKM. Here the CDR3 reads CASILRAKTQYF. As DNA, the CDR3 is TGTGCCAGCATTTTACGCGCAAAGACCCAGTACTTC. Full variable domain (outside the CDR3, taken from reference TRBV28 and TRBJ2-5): DVKVTQSSRYLVKRTGEKVFLECVQDMDHENMFWYRQDPGLGLRLIYFSYDVKMKEKGDIPEGYSVSREKKERFSLILESASTNQTSMYLCASILRAKTQYFGPGTRLLVL.

The chain joins TRBV12-3 or TRBV12-4 to TRBJ2-5; no clear D gene. The V and J ends lost 5 bases and 11 bases respectively, with 24 bases between them. CDR3 length: 15 amino acids. CDR3: CASSLDTRPRNEQYF. The CDR3 DNA reads TGTGCCAGCAGTCTCGACACCCGGCCCCGCAATGAGCAGTACTTC.

This sequence joins TRBV20-1 and TRBJ2-1; 11 nucleotides align to TRBD1. This CDR3 is 16 amino acids long. In germline, CDR1 is DFQATT, CDR2 SNEGSKA (reference sequence). The V segment lost 5 bases and the J segment 3 bases; nucleotides outside the gene matches: 9. The CDR3 coding sequence is TGCAGTGCTTCGGACCCGGGACAGGGGGGCTACAATGAGCAGTTCTTC. Translated, it gives CSASDPGQGGYNEQFF.

The chain has TRBV7-9 and TRBJ1-1; the D gene is possibly TRBD1 (5 bases). The CDR3 covers 15 residues. Trimming stripped 1 base from V and 5 bases from J, with 14 bases between. CDR1 SEHNR and CDR2 FQNEAQ come from the germline V gene (reference sequence). CDR3 protein: CASSLGGRGGTEAFF. CDR3 nucleotides: TGTGCCAGCAGCTTAGGAGGTAGGGGAGGAACTGAAGCTTTCTTT. Filled out from reference TRBV7-9 and TRBJ1-1, the complete variable domain reads DTGVSQNPRHKITKRGQNVTFRCDPISEHNRLYWYRQTLGQGPEFLTYFQNEAQLEKSRLLSDRFSAERPKGSFSTLEIQRTEQGDSAMYLCASSLGGRGGTEAFFGQGTRLTVV.

V is TRBV12-3 or TRBV12-4 and J is TRBJ2-5; D is unclear. V dropped 11 bases and J dropped 11 bases, with 24 bases sitting between them. There are 13 residues in the CDR3. CDR3 sequence reads: CAHTKYLWSEQYF. The CDR3 DNA is TGTGCCCACACAAAATACCTATGGAGTGAGCAGTACTTC.

This clonotype was observed a handful of times. The chain employs TRBV10-3 and TRBJ1-4, with TRBD1 matching over 8 bases. The CDR3 is 17 residues long. The trim removed 0 bases at V and 6 bases at J, leaving 9 bases unmatched. From germline, CDR1 is ENHRY and CDR2 SYGVKD. The CDR3 nucleotides are TGTGCCATCAGTGAGTCGCCCGCGACAGGGGATTATGAAAAACTGTTTTTT. Translation gives CAISESPATGDYEKLFF.

The chain carries TRBV20-1 and TRBJ2-7, with TRBD2 identical over 13 bases. Germline values: CDR1 DFQATT, CDR2 SNEGSKA (reference sequence). This CDR3 has 17 residues. V trimming: 6 bases; J trimming: 0 bases; junction bases outside the gene matches: 11. The chain's CDR3 is CSARGLAGPMSSYEQYF. In DNA form, the CDR3 reads TGCAGTGCACGGGGACTAGCGGGACCTATGAGCTCCTACGAGCAGTACTTC.

This rearrangement joins TRBV6-1 to TRBJ1-5; D unresolved. CDR3 length equals 15 residues. The V gene's germline CDR1 is MNHNS and CDR2 SASEGT. Trimming stripped 4 bases from V and 2 bases from J, with 12 bases between. CDR3 region: CASSGADAGNQPQHF. CDR3 sequence (DNA): TGTGCCAGCAGTGGAGCTGACGCGGGCAATCAGCCCCAGCATTTT.

The rearrangement uses TRBV7-9 and TRBJ1-6, with a possible D match to TRBD1 (5 bases). The ends were cut back, 2 bases at V and 5 bases at J, with 13 bases in the middle. This CDR3 comprises 16 residues. Germline V gene sequence: CDR1 SEHNR, CDR2 FQNEAQ (reference sequence). The CDR3 region has the DNA TGTGCCAGCAGCTTAATAACCACGGGGCATAATTCACCCCTCCACTTT. This codes for CASSLITTGHNSPLHF.

In the case of this clonotype: A much larger clone is a single base away; this may be a read error. The chain employs TRBV6-5 and TRBJ1-1, with D possibly being TRBD1 (6 bases). The CDR3 consists of 14 residues. Germline loops: CDR1 MNHEY, CDR2 SVGAGI. Trimming took 7 bases from V and 1 from J, leaving 13 bases between them. In nucleotides, the CDR3 is TGTGCCAGCAACACGGGACAATCGAACACTGAAGCTTTCTTT. This encodes CASNTGQSNTEAFF.

In this sample, this clonotype turned up a few times. J is TRBJ2-7 and V is TRBV20-1, with D perhaps TRBD2 (5 bases). The germline V gene encodes CDR1 DFQATT and CDR2 SNEGSKA (reference sequence). V lost 2 bases to trimming and J lost 4 bases, with 12 bases between them. This CDR3 comprises 13 residues. CDR3 sequence: CSARFGRTYEQYF. The CDR3 DNA sequence: TGCAGTGCTAGATTCGGTCGGACTTACGAGCAGTACTTC.

This clonotype was observed a few times. This sequence joins TRBV14 and TRBJ2-3; 8 bases match TRBD2. There are 17 residues in the CDR3. From germline, CDR1 is SGHDN and CDR2 FVKESK. The ends lost 0 bases at V and 3 bases at J; junction bases unmatched: 8. CDR3 amino acids: CASSQEAGRAFTDTQYF. Written as DNA, the CDR3 is TGTGCCAGCAGCCAAGAGGCCGGGAGGGCCTTTACAGATACGCAGTATTTT. Based on the CDR3 plus reference TRBV14 and TRBJ2-3, the full variable domain is EAGVTQFPSHSVIEKGQTVTLRCDPISGHDNLYWYRRVMGKEIKFLLHFVKESKQDESGMPNNRFLAERTGGTYSTLKVQPAELEDSGVYFCASSQEAGRAFTDTQYFGPGTRLTVL.

Concerning this clonotype: This may stem from a read error, because a much larger clone lies one nucleotide away. The J gene is TRBJ2-1, the V gene TRBV7-8; 7 bases are shared with TRBD1. The CDR3 covers 14 residues. The V gene's germline CDR1 is SGHVS and CDR2 FQNEAQ. The CDR3 loop reads CAGSLRDRYNEQFF. The CDR3, as DNA: TGTGCCGGCAGCCTACGGGACAGATACAATGAGCAGTTCTTC.

In its sample, this clonotype was seen a few times. This chain connects TRBV29-1 to TRBJ2-7, with TRBD1 as a possible D gene (7 bases). Germline CDR1 SQVTM, CDR2 ANQGSEA. The V end lost 4 bases, the J end lost 5 bases, and 18 bases lay between the germline ends. CDR3 length: 14 amino acids. The CDR3 bases are TGCAGCGTTGTCTTTTCGGCCAGGGGGGACGAGCAGTACTTC. Its translation: CSVVFSARGDEQYF.

The rearrangement joins TRBV5-1 to TRBJ2-4; 10 bases are shared with TRBD2. CDR1 and CDR2 from the germline V gene are SGHRS and YFSETQ. The V and J ends lost 0 bases and 4 bases, in that order; junction bases with no gene match: 4. This CDR3 region has 16 residues. Here the CDR3 reads CASSLGAGGRKNIQYF. The CDR3, as DNA: TGCGCCAGCAGCTTGGGAGCGGGAGGGCGGAAAAACATTCAGTACTTC.

There are a few counts of this clonotype. This rearrangement joins TRBV12-3 or TRBV12-4 to TRBJ1-6, with unresolved D. The CDR3 consists of 13 residues. Trimming removed 2 bases at V and 8 bases at J, with 7 bases between. In DNA form, the CDR3 reads TGTGCCAGCAGTTTATCGTCAGATTCACCCCTCCACTTT. Protein sequence: CASSLSSDSPLHF.

A word on this clonotype: The germline gene is not matched at one end of the junction; a read error may be the cause. The CDR3 is CASSVSATTYNEQYF. DNA for the CDR3: TGTGCCAGTAGCGTTAGCGCTACTACCTACAATGAGCAGTACTTC. This chain uses TRBV9 with TRBJ2-1; possibly TRBD2 for D (5 bases). Judging by the DNA end, TRBJ2-7 fits better; the J call may be wrong. The CDR3 covers 15 residues. Germline assignment: CDR1 SGDLS and CDR2 YYNGEE.

This chain connects TRBV3-1 to TRBJ2-3, with D unresolved. CDR1 and CDR2 from the germline V gene are LGHDT and YNNKEL (reference sequence). The CDR3 consists of 15 residues. The germline V and J ends were trimmed by 0 bases and 1 base, with 8 bases remaining between them. This chain's CDR3 is CASSQDSMGTDTQYF. The CDR3 DNA sequence: TGTGCCAGCAGCCAAGATTCAATGGGCACAGATACGCAGTATTTT.

The chain carries TRBV12-3 or TRBV12-4 and TRBJ2-2; no firm D call. The CDR3 has 12 residues. Trimming left V 7 bases short and J 5 bases short, with 8 bases between. CDR3: CASTLRTGELFF. CDR3 nucleotides: TGTGCCAGCACCTTGAGGACCGGGGAGCTGTTTTTT.

The J gene is TRBJ2-1, the V gene TRBV9, with 7 bases matching TRBD2. Germline values: CDR1 SGDLS, CDR2 YYNGEE. V dropped 0 bases and J dropped 7; count of bases not matched to a gene: 7. The CDR3 is 15 amino acids. The CDR3, as DNA: TGTGCCAGCAGCGTAGTAGGGGAGGGGTGGAATGAGCAGTTCTTC. Amino acid sequence: CASSVVGEGWNEQFF.

The rearrangement joins TRBV6-5 to TRBJ2-1; TRBD2 agrees at 12 bases. The J segment lost 6 bases and the V segment lost 0 bases, leaving 3 bases of the junction unmatched. Germline loops: CDR1 MNHEY, CDR2 SVGAGI. CDR3 length: 16 residues. CDR3 DNA sequence: TGTGCCAGCAGTTACTCGACTAGCGGGAGCTCCAATGAGCAGTTCTTC. Translated: CASSYSTSGSSNEQFF.

This clonotype turned up a few times. The genes are TRBV21-1 and TRBJ2-5. TRBV21-1 is flagged as a pseudogene. CDR3 length: 11 amino acids. Written as DNA, the CDR3 is TGTGCCAGCAGCAAATGGGACACCCAGTACTTC. Its translation: CASSKWDTQYF.

There are a few counts of this clonotype. This chain joins TRBV13 and TRBJ1-2, with TRBD1 as a possible D gene (6 bases). The CDR3 is 15 residues long. CDR1 is PRHDT and CDR2 is FYEKMQ in the germline V gene (reference sequence). V lost 4 bases, J lost 2 bases, and 14 bases lay in between. The CDR3 region has the DNA TGTGCCAGCAGCTCGTCAGGGGATGCGAACTATGGCTACACCTTC. It specifies CASSSSGDANYGYTF.

This clonotype has a handful of counts. The chain carries TRBV9 and TRBJ2-3, with TRBD1 matching 7 bases. CDR1 and CDR2 (germline): SGDLS, YYNGEE. The V and J ends lost 4 bases and 2 bases, in that order; junction bases with no gene match: 7. The CDR3 spans 15 residues. CDR3 residues: CASSPRDRNTDTQYF. CDR3 coding DNA: TGTGCCAGCAGCCCTCGGGACAGAAACACAGATACGCAGTATTTT.

This clonotype was seen a few times. This chain links TRBV4-1 with TRBJ1-2, with D possibly TRBD1 on 5 matching bases. V lost 1 base and J lost 6, with 18 bases in between. CDR1 and CDR2 from the germline V gene are MGHRA and YSYEKL. The CDR3 contains 16 residues. The CDR3 region is CASSQVHKADKHGYTF. Here the CDR3 DNA reads TGCGCCAGCAGCCAAGTTCATAAGGCGGACAAGCATGGCTACACCTTC.

The chain joins TRBV5-5 to TRBJ2-5; D could derive from TRBD1 or TRBD2 (5 bases each). Germline V gene data show CDR1 as SGHKS and CDR2 as YYEKEE (reference sequence). Trimming left V 4 bases short and J 1 base short, with 11 bases between. This CDR3 is built from 14 residues. The CDR3 coding sequence is TGTGCCAGCAGCCACGGGGCCCTCCAAGAGACCCAGTACTTC. Protein sequence: CASSHGALQETQYF.

The chain uses TRBV9 and TRBJ1-1, with D perhaps matching TRBD1 (5 bases). The CDR3 loop spans 15 amino acids. V was pared by 3 bases and J by 4 bases, with 16 bases between. Germline CDR1 and CDR2: SGDLS and YYNGEE. The CDR3 loop reads CASSAILQGGTEAFF. DNA for the CDR3: TGTGCCAGCAGCGCCATACTCCAGGGAGGCACTGAAGCTTTCTTT.

This clonotype was counted between two and nine times. The V and J genes are TRBV7-9 and TRBJ2-1; D call uncertain. Trimming took off 2 bases at V and 4 bases at J, with 6 bases between the two ends. The CDR3 is made up of 13 amino acids. Germline V gives CDR1 SEHNR, CDR2 FQNEAQ (reference sequence). CDR3 loop: CASSLNNYNEQFF. CDR3 DNA: TGTGCCAGCAGCTTAAACAATTACAATGAGCAGTTCTTC. Using reference TRBV7-9 and TRBJ2-1 for the parts outside the CDR3, the full variable domain is DTGVSQNPRHKITKRGQNVTFRCDPISEHNRLYWYRQTLGQGPEFLTYFQNEAQLEKSRLLSDRFSAERPKGSFSTLEIQRTEQGDSAMYLCASSLNNYNEQFFGPGTRLTVL.